The 10 T cell receptor beta chains given below trace back to one sample, sequenced in a study of blood T cells in healthy people across ages. Next came a second PCR, run for about 7 to 12 cycles, which used a sample-barcoded 5' primer along with a J-beta primer mix. Via MiXCR, TCRdb re-called the 5' RACE reads, giving one row per CDR3 protein. The data show 760,000 or so distinct CDR3 sequences, about 25% seen once. Separately, the same data were catalogued under a study of T cells of mothers and their children.

The sample consisted of blood. These receptors were collected from a boy younger than 18 in good health.

CDR3 coding DNA: TGCAGCGTCGCTATAGCGGGAGTGTTGAATGAGCAGTTCTTC. Amino acid sequence: CSVAIAGVLNEQFF. V and J are TRBV29-1 and TRBJ2-1, with 9 bases matching TRBD2. The V segment lost 6 bases and the J segment 7 bases; nucleotides outside the gene matches: 10. CDR1 SQVTM and CDR2 ANQGSEA come from the germline V gene. This CDR3 is built from 14 residues.

This clonotype has more than one count but fewer than ten. For the CDR3, the DNA is TGTGCCAGCAGTTACTCGATTAGTAGCGGGGGAGCTACAGATACGCAGTATTTT. Encoded protein: CASSYSISSGGATDTQYF. The gene calls are TRBV6-2 or TRBV6-3 and TRBJ2-3; TRBD2 aligns across 9 bases. The CDR3 is 18 amino acids. CDR1 is MNHEY, CDR2 SVGEGT, per germline. The V segment lost 0 bases and the J segment 3 bases; nucleotides outside the gene matches: 10.

This clonotype was seen once. This chain uses TRBV20-1 with TRBJ1-2; unclear D gene. The V and J ends lost 0 bases and 7 bases respectively, with 15 bases between them. This CDR3 comprises 14 residues. From germline, CDR1 is DFQATT and CDR2 SNEGSKA (reference sequence). The CDR3 DNA follows: TGCAGTGCTAGAGAGCATATGGCAGGCCCTGGCTACACCTTC. Its translation: CSAREHMAGPGYTF.

This rearrangement joins TRBV6-4 to TRBJ2-3; D is ambiguous. CDR1 is MRHNA, CDR2 SNTAGT, per germline. The length of the CDR3 is 14 residues. Trimming stripped 4 bases from V and 0 bases from J, with 8 bases between. The DNA of the CDR3 is TGTGCCAGCAGTGGGTGGGTTAGCACAGATACGCAGTATTTT. Protein product: CASSGWVSTDTQYF.

This sequence joins TRBV3-1 and TRBJ2-3; a possible D gene is TRBD2 (6 bases). The CDR3 runs 15 residues. V lost 7 bases to trimming and J lost 2 bases, with 16 bases between them. CDR1 LGHDT and CDR2 YNNKEL come from the germline V gene (reference sequence). The CDR3 is CASISSGSFTDTQYF. The CDR3 DNA follows: TGTGCCAGCATTTCGAGCGGGTCCTTCACAGATACGCAGTATTTT.

In this sample, this clonotype turned up a few times. The gene calls are TRBV5-4 and TRBJ2-5; 12 nucleotides agree with TRBD2. TRBJ2-7 matches the DNA end more closely, so the J call is doubtful. CDR3 length: 16 residues. Per the germline V gene, CDR1 is SGHNT and CDR2 is YYREEE (reference sequence). The CDR3 region is CASSPRTSGNFYEQYF. DNA for the CDR3: TGTGCCAGCAGCCCGCGGACTAGCGGGAATTTCTACGAGCAGTACTTC.

The chain couples TRBV12-3 or TRBV12-4 to TRBJ2-1, with a weak D call TRBD2 (5 bases). V shed 7 bases and J shed 8 bases, with 18 bases lying between them. This CDR3 spans 14 amino acids. The CDR3: CASTVGAGGHEQFF. The CDR3, as DNA: TGTGCCAGCACTGTTGGCGCCGGCGGGCATGAGCAGTTCTTC.

The genes are TRBV25-1 and TRBJ1-2, with D uncertain. Germline assignment: CDR1 MGHDK and CDR2 SYGVNS. Trimming removed 3 bases at V and 3 bases at J, with 8 bases between. CDR3 length: 13 residues. CDR3 DNA: TGTGCCAGCAGTGAGGGCTTGGACTATGGCTACACCTTC. Encoded protein: CASSEGLDYGYTF.

This clonotype was seen only a few times. This may be a read error: a much more frequent sequence differs by one nucleotide. The CDR3: CASSDSGLNGQFF. CDR3 sequence (DNA): TGTGCCAGCAGTGACTCGGGACTCAATGGGCAGTTCTTC. V usage is TRBV6-4 and J usage is TRBJ2-1; the D gene is possibly TRBD2 (6 bases). Germline V gene sequence: CDR1 MRHNA, CDR2 SNTAGT. The CDR3 is made up of 13 amino acids.

This clonotype was picked up a small number of times. CDR3 DNA sequence: TGTGCCAGCCAAAAGATCTCTGGAAACACCATATATTTT. As protein: CASQKISGNTIYF. V usage is TRBV7-9 and J usage is TRBJ1-3, with D unclear. The CDR3 is 13 residues long. Germline assignment: CDR1 SEHNR and CDR2 FQNEAQ (reference sequence). Trimming took off 8 bases at V and 0 bases at J, with 8 bases between the two ends.